The 32 T cell receptor beta chains given below trace back to one sample, sequenced in a study of OX40 agonist ivuxolimab in advanced cancers. TCRdb keeps only in-frame clones here, not all; method: immunoSEQ multiplex PCR. The sample gives some 140,000 clones, 90% of which show up once; less than 1.1% is in the top ten. The sequences come from CD4+ or CD8+ T cells sorted from blood, collected in a trial of the OX40 agonist ivuxolimab. The source is an adult with an advanced solid tumor such as melanoma, head and neck, liver or kidney cancer.

The rearrangement uses TRBV28 and TRBJ1-2; 7 nucleotides agree with TRBD1. This CDR3 region has 17 residues. Trimming at V came to 6 bases and at J to 0 bases, leaving 13 bases not matched to a gene. The germline gives CDR1 MDHEN, CDR2 SYDVKM. CDR3 in amino acids: CASSSFGTDSSNYGYTF. The CDR3 bases are TGTGCCAGCAGCTCTTTTGGGACAGATAGTTCTAACTATGGCTACACCTTC.

V and J are TRBV5-1 and TRBJ2-7, with a tentative D call TRBD1 (5 bases). The CDR3 contains 16 residues. The germline CDR1 and CDR2 sequences are SGHRS and YFSETQ. The ends were cut back, 0 bases at V and 2 bases at J, with 15 bases in the middle. The CDR3 region has the DNA TGCGCCAGCAGCTTGGCCTCCGCTCTGGACACCTACGAGCAGTACTTC. Its translation is CASSLASALDTYEQYF.

V gene TRBV5-1 combines with J gene TRBJ2-3; 16 bases line up with TRBD2. The CDR3 totals 20 residues. Losses at the gene ends were 0 bases for V and 0 bases for J; bases not matched to a gene: 7. CDR1 is SGHRS, CDR2 YFSETQ, per germline. The CDR3: CASSLGGTSGRDPSTDTQYF. CDR3 nucleotide sequence: TGCGCCAGCAGCTTGGGGGGGACTAGCGGGAGGGATCCTAGCACAGATACGCAGTATTTT.

V usage is TRBV9 and J usage is TRBJ2-1; 8 bases map to TRBD2. CDR1 and CDR2 from the germline V gene are SGDLS and YYNGEE. V dropped 6 bases and J dropped 4; count of bases not matched to a gene: 12. This CDR3 spans 16 amino acids. Here the CDR3 DNA reads TGTGCCAGCACCTTTTCCGGGACTAGGGATTACAATGAGCAGTTCTTC. Protein: CASTFSGTRDYNEQFF.

CDR3 sequence reads: CASSVESGQPNEKLFF. The DNA for the CDR3 is TGTGCCAGCAGCGTAGAATCGGGACAGCCTAATGAAAAACTGTTTTTT. The gene calls are TRBV9 and TRBJ1-4, with 7 nucleotides matching TRBD1. This CDR3 has 16 residues. Germline CDR1 SGDLS, CDR2 YYNGEE. V was pared by 0 bases and J by 3 bases, with 5 bases of the junction left unmatched.

The J gene is TRBJ2-5, the V gene TRBV5-1; 8 nucleotides match TRBD1. The J call is in doubt because the DNA end fits TRBJ2-7 better. Germline-derived CDR1 and CDR2 are SGHRS and YFSETQ. There are 17 residues in the CDR3. The CDR3 loop is CASSLTPSGQGTYEQYF. The CDR3 region has the DNA TGCGCCAGCAGCCTGACTCCCTCCGGACAGGGCACGTACGAGCAGTACTTC.

This clone was seen more than once but under ten times. V is TRBV28 and J is TRBJ1-2, with D possibly being TRBD1 (5 bases). The CDR3 runs to 13 residues. The V end was cut by 3 bases, the J end by 7 bases, with 12 bases between. The germline gives CDR1 MDHEN, CDR2 SYDVKM. CDR3 bases: TGTGCCAGCAGTTTGGAGGGGAAGAGTGGCTACACCTTC. This gives the protein CASSLEGKSGYTF.

CDR3 DNA sequence: TGTGCCAGCAGCATACTAGCCAAAAACATTCAGTACTTC. Amino acids: CASSILAKNIQYF. V is TRBV21-1 and J is TRBJ2-4; the table's D gene call, TRBD2, was not cross checked with the DNA. TRBV21-1 corresponds to a pseudogene. The CDR3 contains 13 residues.

V and J are TRBV18 and TRBJ2-5; D possibly corresponds to TRBD1 (5 bases). The CDR3 length is 13 residues. The V gene's germline CDR1 is KGHSH and CDR2 LQKENI. V gave up 2 bases and J gave up 2 bases, with 6 bases separating them. The CDR3 loop is CASSPRQQETQYF. CDR3 DNA sequence: TGTGCCAGCTCACCAAGACAGCAAGAGACCCAGTACTTC.

The chain couples TRBV6-5 to TRBJ1-1; perhaps TRBD1 as D (5 bases). CDR3 length: 13 residues. The V end was cut by 2 bases, the J end by 5 bases, with 9 bases between. Looked up from germline, CDR1 is MNHEY and CDR2 is SVGAGI. The CDR3 DNA is TGTGCCAGCAGTTACACGGGGGGAACTGAAGCTTTCTTT. Translated: CASSYTGGTEAFF.

V gene TRBV13 combines with J gene TRBJ1-5; a weak D match, TRBD1 (6 bases). Germline assignment: CDR1 PRHDT and CDR2 FYEKMQ (reference sequence). The CDR3 is 17 residues long. Trimming removed 1 base at V and 1 base at J, with 14 bases between. The CDR3 nucleotides read TGTGCCAGCAGCTTAGCTTCCGGGGGGCTGAGCAATCAGCCCCAGCATTTT. Residues: CASSLASGGLSNQPQHF.

This clone was recorded a few times. The chain combines TRBV7-9 with TRBJ1-4; 7 bases fit TRBD1. The CDR3 consists of 13 residues. J lost 5 bases, V lost 6 bases, and 3 bases had no gene match. Germline V CDR1 and CDR2: SEHNR, FQNEAQ (reference sequence). The CDR3 DNA reads TGTGCCAGCAGGACAGGGCCGAATGAAAAACTGTTTTTT. Translating gives CASRTGPNEKLFF.

The chain is built from TRBV13 and TRBJ2-7; 14 bases align to TRBD2. The CDR3 runs to 17 residues. V lost 3 bases, J lost 7 bases, and 11 bases stayed unmatched. Germline V gives CDR1 PRHDT, CDR2 FYEKMQ (reference sequence). The CDR3 loop reads CASSFPGLAGASREQYF. DNA for the CDR3: TGTGCCAGCAGCTTCCCGGGACTAGCGGGAGCCTCTCGGGAGCAGTACTTC.

The table lists this clone with a few counts. The chain carries TRBV5-8 and TRBJ1-5; unclear D gene. V gave up 0 bases and J gave up 1 base, with 5 bases separating them. Per germline, CDR1 SGHTS and CDR2 YDEGEE. CDR3 length: 14 amino acids. In DNA form, the CDR3 reads TGTGCCAGCAGCTTGGATAACAGCAATCAGCCCCAGCATTTT. This translates into CASSLDNSNQPQHF.

The chain couples TRBV6-5 to TRBJ2-5, with 7 bases fitting TRBD1. This CDR3 has 14 amino acids. Looked up from germline, CDR1 is MNHEY and CDR2 is SVGAGI. Losses at the gene ends were 2 bases for V and 5 bases for J; bases not matched to a gene: 5. CDR3 coding DNA: TGTGCCAGCAGTTACGGGACAGCCACGGAGACCCAGTACTTC. Protein: CASSYGTATETQYF.

The chain joins TRBV28 to TRBJ1-5; 9 bases line up with TRBD1. The CDR3 has 12 amino acids. Germline CDR1 and CDR2: MDHEN and SYDVKM. V was clipped by 8 bases and J by 5 bases; unmatched bases: 1. As DNA, the CDR3 is TGTGCCAGCGGGACAGGGTATCAGCCCCAGCATTTT. Translated: CASGTGYQPQHF.

The chain uses TRBV7-3 and TRBJ2-5; TRBD2 matches at 8 bases. After removal of 5 bases from V and 3 bases from J, the junction contained 2 bases not matched to a gene. This CDR3 comprises 13 residues. Germline V gives CDR1 SGHTA, CDR2 FQGTGA. This chain's CDR3 is CASSILAEETQYF. The CDR3 DNA follows: TGTGCCAGCAGCATACTAGCGGAAGAGACCCAGTACTTC.

J is TRBJ2-7 and V is TRBV21-1; TRBD1 was called by the table and not checked on the DNA. TRBV21-1 constitutes a pseudogene. The CDR3 spans 19 residues. CDR3 coding DNA: TGTGCCAGCAGCAAACACCGGGACAGGGGGCTTCCTACCTCCTACGAGCAGTACTTC. This codes for CASSKHRDRGLPTSYEQYF.

The genes are TRBV14 and TRBJ2-1, with 9 bases aligning to TRBD1. Germline values: CDR1 SGHDN, CDR2 FVKESK. With V trimmed by 2 bases and J by 2 bases, 4 bases remained unmatched. This CDR3 region has 16 residues. CDR3 nucleotide sequence: TGTGCCAGCAGCCAATGGACAGGGGAGACCTACAATGAGCAGTTCTTC. Its protein is CASSQWTGETYNEQFF.

The CDR3 coding sequence is TGCGCCAGCAGCTTGTCAGGGAACCACGGAGAGACCCAGTACTTC. It encodes CASSLSGNHGETQYF. The chain links TRBV5-1 to TRBJ2-5; possibly TRBD1 for D (5 bases). Germline assignment: CDR1 SGHRS and CDR2 YFSETQ. CDR3 length: 15 amino acids. V lost 1 base and J lost 4, with 14 bases in between.

The genes are TRBV7-2 and TRBJ2-7; 9 bases agree with TRBD1. After removal of 5 bases from V and 1 base from J, the junction contained 9 bases not matched to a gene. Germline V gene lookup returns CDR1 SGHTA and CDR2 FQGNSA. CDR3 length: 16 amino acids. The CDR3 DNA follows: TGTGCCAGCAGCCCTTTCCGGGACAGGGCTTCCTACGAGCAGTACTTC. Protein product: CASSPFRDRASYEQYF.

This clone turned up a few times. The chain is built from TRBV4-2 and TRBJ1-5, with TRBD1 identical over 9 bases. CDR1 and CDR2 (germline): LGHNA, YNFKEQ. With 4 bases clipped from V and 8 bases from J, the junction kept 12 bases outside the gene matches. The CDR3 length is 16 residues. The CDR3 nucleotides are TGTGCCAGCAGCCCGGAGACGAGGGACAGGGTTGAGCCCCAGCATTTT. Translated: CASSPETRDRVEPQHF.

This sequence joins TRBV6-5 and TRBJ2-2, with D unclear. The CDR3 extends over 13 amino acids. Trimming took off 0 bases at V and 7 bases at J, with 6 bases between the two ends. Per germline, CDR1 MNHEY and CDR2 SVGAGI. DNA for the CDR3: TGTGCCAGCAGTTACTCGACACGCGGGGAGCTGTTTTTT. This gives the protein CASSYSTRGELFF.

CDR3 sequence reads: CASGYSWGAFF. CDR3 bases: TGTGCTAGTGGATATTCCTGGGGCGCTTTCTTT. The rearrangement uses TRBV12-5 and TRBJ1-1; the D gene is possibly TRBD1 (5 bases). The V gene's germline CDR1 is LGHNT and CDR2 FRNRAP. There are 11 residues in the CDR3. Between the trimmed V and J ends, which lost 6 bases and 11 bases, there was a span of 13 bases.

The chain links TRBV7-6 to TRBJ2-7; D gene ambiguous. The CDR3 covers 14 residues. Deletions cut 4 bases from V and 5 bases from J, with 15 bases between. From germline, CDR1 is SGHVS and CDR2 FNYEAQ. CDR3 sequence (DNA): TGTGCCAGCAGCTCAAACAATGCGGTAAACGAGCAGTACTTC. Its protein product is CASSSNNAVNEQYF.

This sequence joins TRBV5-4 and TRBJ1-2; D is unclear. The germline CDR1 and CDR2 sequences are SGHNT and YYREEE (reference sequence). V dropped 0 bases and J dropped 7 bases, with 10 bases sitting between them. The length of the CDR3 is 13 residues. In DNA, the CDR3 is TGTGCCAGCAGCTTGGGGACTAACAGTGGCTACACCTTC. Protein: CASSLGTNSGYTF. Using reference TRBV5-4 and TRBJ1-2 for the parts outside the CDR3, the full variable domain is ETGVTQSPTHLIKTRGQQVTLRCSSQSGHNTVSWYQQALGQGPQFIFQYYREEENGRGNFPPRFSGLQFPNYSSELNVNALELDDSALYLCASSLGTNSGYTFGSGTRLTVV.

The table lists this clone with a count of one. The gene calls are TRBV7-6 and TRBJ2-7, with TRBD2 as a possible D gene (6 bases). Per germline, CDR1 SGHVS and CDR2 FNYEAQ. CDR3 length: 15 residues. The germline V and J ends were trimmed by 2 bases and 3 bases, with 14 bases remaining between them. This chain's CDR3 is CASSLKGTGLYEQYF. The DNA for the CDR3 is TGTGCCAGCAGCTTAAAGGGGACGGGACTCTACGAGCAGTACTTC.

This clone was recorded only once. The chain couples TRBV10-2 to TRBJ2-3; the D is unclear. The CDR3 runs 14 residues. The V end was cut by 8 bases, the J end by 2 bases, with 14 bases between. Germline assignment: CDR1 WSHSY and CDR2 SAAADI. This CDR3 reads CASRLSATTDTQYF. The CDR3 DNA reads as TGCGCCAGCCGACTCAGCGCTACCACAGATACGCAGTATTTT.

The V call is TRBV9, the J call TRBJ2-3; maybe TRBD2 (6 bases). CDR3 length: 17 amino acids. Germline V gene lookup returns CDR1 SGDLS and CDR2 YYNGEE. The germline V and J ends were trimmed by 0 bases and 3 bases, with 17 bases remaining between them. The CDR3: CASSVVGSGGLTDTQYF. CDR3 coding DNA: TGTGCCAGCAGCGTAGTAGGTAGCGGTGGTTTGACAGATACGCAGTATTTT.

V is TRBV5-4 and J is TRBJ1-4; TRBD1 is a possible D gene (5 bases). Germline CDR1 and CDR2: SGHNT and YYREEE (reference sequence). V was shortened by 3 bases and J by 5 bases, with 17 bases between the two germline ends. The CDR3 has 16 amino acids. The CDR3 sequence: CASSSPPGGENEKLFF. The CDR3 DNA is TGTGCCAGCAGCTCGCCCCCGGGGGGAGAAAATGAAAAACTGTTTTTT.

This rearrangement joins TRBV7-3 to TRBJ1-1; no firm D call. The germline V gene has CDR1 SGHTA and CDR2 FQGTGA. This CDR3 region has 13 residues. V was cut by 1 base and J by 4 bases, with 7 bases left in between. The CDR3: CASSLNLGTEAFF. CDR3 nucleotides: TGTGCCAGCAGCTTAAATCTTGGCACTGAAGCTTTCTTT.

This clone is termed medium-sized. This sequence joins TRBV29-1 and TRBJ2-7; the match to TRBD1 covers 7 bases. With 4 bases clipped from V and 0 bases from J, the junction kept 6 bases outside the gene matches. CDR3 length: 14 residues. In germline, CDR1 is SQVTM, CDR2 ANQGSEA. CDR3 protein: CSVAGQELSYEQYF. In nucleotides, the CDR3 is TGCAGCGTTGCCGGACAGGAGCTCTCCTACGAGCAGTACTTC.